Listed below are T cell receptor beta chains from one sample, sequenced in a study of blood T cell repertoires in COVID-19. Clones were read by immunoSEQ multiplex PCR, and TCRdb kept only the in-frame ones, dropping some. The repertoire holds approximately 220,000 clones, with roughly 80% as singletons. Sequenced material: PBMCs or T cells enriched from blood (not recorded which). The source is a woman aged 40 to 50 who had been exposed to COVID-19. The CDR3 runs from the conserved cysteine through the conserved F or W. D genes are given only for firm matches. Size values are once, few and many counts, or a class for expanded clones, and some rows have none.

TRBJ1-1	TRBV7-6	.	16	.	CASSLGSRGLGTEAFF	TGTGCCAGCAGCTTAGGGTCCAGGGGTCTGGGCACTGAAGCTTTCTTT
TRBJ1-6	TRBV7-9	once	14	.	CASTDSRNNSPLHF	TGTGCCAGCACCGACAGCCGAAATAATTCACCCCTCCACTTT
TRBJ2-7	TRBV7-3	.	13	TRBD2	CASSSRLADEQYF	TGTGCCAGCAGCTCCCGTCTAGCGGACGAGCAGTACTTC
TRBJ1-5	TRBV28	.	15	TRBD1	CASSSTGGLSQPQHF	TGTGCCAGCAGTTCGACAGGGGGTCTGTCTCAGCCCCAGCATTTT
TRBJ1-1	TRBV2	.	13	.	CASRTALGTEAFF	TGTGCCAGCAGGACAGCTCTTGGCACTGAAGCTTTCTTT
TRBJ1-1	TRBV18	.	16	.	CASSPILGGANTEAFF	TGTGCCAGCTCACCAATTTTGGGGGGGGCGAACACTGAAGCTTTCTTT
TRBJ2-1	TRBV12-5	.	17	TRBD2	CASGLLWASGDNNEQFF	TGTGCTAGTGGTTTGCTCTGGGCTAGCGGGGACAACAATGAGCAGTTCTTC
TRBJ2-2	TRBV6-5	.	15	.	CASSYSRGAGGELFF	TGTGCCAGCAGTTACTCCCGGGGGGCGGGCGGGGAGCTGTTTTTT
TRBJ1-4	TRBV10-3	once	14	TRBD1	CAIRPDRVSEKLFF	TGTGCCATCAGACCCGACAGGGTTAGTGAAAAACTGTTTTTT
TRBJ2-2	TRBV5-6	.	15	.	CASTRQLERTGELFF	TGTGCCAGCACCAGACAGTTAGAGAGGACCGGGGAGCTGTTTTTT
TRBJ2-2	TRBV19	once	14	.	CASIRGQGAGELFF	TGTGCCAGTATCCGGGGGCAGGGGGCCGGGGAGCTGTTTTTT
TRBJ1-1	TRBV6-2/TRBV6-3	.	11	.	CASSSYPSAFF	TGTGCCAGCAGTTCCTACCCTTCGGCTTTCTTT
TRBJ1-2	TRBV18	.	13	.	CASSPSGDYGYTF	TGTGCCAGCTCACCATCAGGGGACTATGGCTACACCTTC
TRBJ2-7	TRBV5-4	.	16	TRBD1	CASSLGFGQGAYEQYF	TGTGCCAGCAGCTTGGGATTCGGACAGGGGGCCTACGAGCAGTACTTC
TRBJ1-2	TRBV14	.	16	TRBD1	CASSENPQGENYGYTF	TGTGCCAGCAGCGAGAATCCACAGGGGGAGAACTATGGCTACACCTTC
TRBJ2-7	TRBV4-1	few	15	TRBD1	CASSFTTGTGYEQYF	TGCGCCAGCAGCTTCACGACCGGGACAGGATACGAGCAGTACTTC
TRBJ1-1	TRBV2	.	15	.	CASSSHRVADTEAFF	TGTGCCAGCAGTTCACACAGGGTCGCGGACACTGAAGCTTTCTTT
TRBJ2-3	TRBV20-1	few	10	TRBD1	CSAVWDREYF	TGCAGTGCGGTGTGGGACAGGGAGTATTTT
TRBJ1-1	TRBV19	.	17	TRBD1	CASSIRGLGTGPSGAFF	TGTGCCAGTAGTATCCGCGGACTAGGGACAGGGCCATCGGGGGCTTTCTTT
TRBJ1-5	TRBV7-9	.	14	TRBD1	CASSPGTGNQPQHF	TGTGCCAGCAGCCCCGGGACAGGGAATCAGCCCCAGCATTTT
TRBJ1-1	TRBV10-3	.	12	.	CAIAGTNTEAFF	TGTGCCATAGCCGGGACTAACACTGAAGCTTTCTTT
TRBJ2-7	TRBV4-2	.	15	TRBD1	CASSQGTGGSYEQYF	TGTGCCAGCAGCCAAGGGACAGGGGGCTCCTACGAGCAGTACTTC
TRBJ1-1	TRBV29-1	.	15	.	CSVLSLREMNTEAFF	TGCAGCGTCCTCTCCTTGCGAGAGATGAACACTGAAGCTTTCTTT
TRBJ2-2	TRBV19	once	17	TRBD1	CASTQFSRDRGRGELFF	TGTGCCAGTACTCAATTTTCGCGAGACAGGGGTCGGGGGGAGCTGTTTTTT
TRBJ2-1	TRBV6-5	.	13	TRBD1	CASSPQGYNEQFF	TGTGCCAGCAGCCCACAGGGGTACAATGAGCAGTTCTTC
TRBJ1-6	TRBV13	.	16	.	CASSLGTVDLNSPLHF	TGTGCCAGCAGCTTAGGGACAGTCGATCTTAATTCACCCCTCCACTTT
TRBJ1-1	TRBV19	.	13	TRBD1	CARRTGCLTEAFF	TGTGCCAGGAGGACAGGCTGTCTCACTGAAGCTTTCTTT
TRBJ1-1	TRBV27	.	15	.	CASSPQGPRYTEAFF	TGTGCCAGCAGTCCCCAGGGGCCCAGGTACACTGAAGCTTTCTTT
TRBJ1-1	TRBV4-2	.	16	.	CASSQERAGVNTEAFF	TGTGCCAGCAGCCAAGAAAGGGCAGGGGTGAACACTGAAGCTTTCTTT
TRBJ1-4	TRBV27	.	14	TRBD1	CASSRDRNNEKLFF	TGTGCCAGCAGTCGGGACAGAAATAATGAAAAACTGTTTTTT
TRBJ1-6	TRBV11-3	.	17	.	CASSLGNRDGANSPLHF	TGTGCCAGCAGCTTGGGAAACAGGGATGGGGCGAATTCACCCCTCCACTTT
TRBJ2-1	TRBV18	once	15	TRBD2	CASSPGTSITGEQFF	TGTGCCAGCTCACCCGGGACTAGCATCACTGGTGAGCAGTTCTTC
TRBJ1-3	TRBV5-5	.	14	.	CASQNRGLGNTIYF	TGTGCCAGCCAGAATAGGGGCCTGGGAAACACCATATATTTT
TRBJ2-1	TRBV20-1	.	10	.	CSALGSEQFF	TGCAGTGCTCTAGGAAGCGAGCAGTTCTTC
TRBJ2-7	TRBV4-3	.	15	.	CASSQDSGGHYEQYF	TGCGCCAGCAGCCAAGATTCCGGGGGTCATTACGAGCAGTACTTC
TRBJ2-1	TRBV14	.	16	.	CASSQGQARASNEQFF	TGTGCCAGCAGCCAAGGACAAGCTCGTGCAAGCAATGAGCAGTTCTTC
TRBJ1-5	TRBV18	.	14	.	CASSSGLSNQPQHF	TGTGCCAGCTCATCGGGACTAAGCAATCAGCCCCAGCATTTT
TRBJ1-5	TRBV7-4	.	17	.	CASFGVGPSYSNQPQHF	TGTGCCAGCTTCGGAGTGGGTCCTTCCTATAGCAATCAGCCCCAGCATTTT
TRBJ1-2	TRBV2	.	16	.	CASNHLVERAPHGYTF	TGTGCCAGCAATCACTTGGTGGAGAGGGCCCCTCATGGCTACACCTTC
TRBJ1-3	TRBV27	.	16	.	CASSSARPGRGDTIYF	TGTGCCAGCAGTTCCGCCAGGCCGGGCCGGGGGGACACCATATATTTT
TRBJ1-6	TRBV5-6	.	15	.	CASSPWGGYNSPLHF	TGTGCCAGCAGCCCATGGGGGGGCTATAATTCACCCCTCCACTTT
TRBJ2-5	TRBV6-4	few	20	TRBD2	CASSDPRTSGGTHIQETQYF	TGTGCCAGCAGTGACCCACGGACTAGCGGGGGGACTCATATCCAAGAGACCCAGTACTTC
TRBJ1-6	TRBV3-1/TRBV3-2	few	13	TRBD1	CASSQQGDTPLHF	TGTGCCAGCAGCCAACAGGGGGACACACCCCTCCACTTT
TRBJ2-3	TRBV7-2	.	19	TRBD2	CASSFPNSGIYSSTDTQYF	TGTGCCAGCAGCTTCCCGAATAGCGGGATATACTCTAGCACAGATACGCAGTATTTT
TRBJ2-2	TRBV25-1	few	14	TRBD1	CASSSGGRIWELFF	TGTGCCAGCAGTTCAGGGGGCCGGATTTGGGAGCTGTTTTTT
TRBJ2-3	TRBV18	.	15	.	CASSPRPDATDTQYF	TGTGCCAGCTCACCGAGGCCAGATGCGACAGATACGCAGTATTTT
TRBJ1-1	TRBV5-1	.	15	TRBD1	CASSLGQGLNTEAFF	TGCGCCAGCAGCCTCGGACAGGGGTTGAACACTGAAGCTTTCTTT
TRBJ1-2	TRBV9	.	16	TRBD1	CASSTGPGTGVDGYTF	TGTGCCAGCAGCACGGGCCCCGGGACAGGGGTTGACGGCTACACCTTC